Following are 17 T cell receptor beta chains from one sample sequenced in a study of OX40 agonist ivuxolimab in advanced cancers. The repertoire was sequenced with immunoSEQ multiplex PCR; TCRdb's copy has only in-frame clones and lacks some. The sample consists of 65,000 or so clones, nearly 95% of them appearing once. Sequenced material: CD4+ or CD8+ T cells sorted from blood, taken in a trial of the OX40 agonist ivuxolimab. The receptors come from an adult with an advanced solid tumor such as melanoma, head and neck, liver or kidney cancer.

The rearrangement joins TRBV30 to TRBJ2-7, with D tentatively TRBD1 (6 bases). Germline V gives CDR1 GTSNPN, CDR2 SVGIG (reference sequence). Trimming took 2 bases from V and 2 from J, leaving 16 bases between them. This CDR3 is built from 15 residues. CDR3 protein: CAWSSTGLSPYEQYF. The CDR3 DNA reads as TGTGCCTGGAGTAGTACAGGGTTGAGTCCCTACGAGCAGTACTTC.

The CDR3 spells CASSPGQGPHEQYF. The CDR3 DNA reads TGCGCCAGCAGCCCGGGACAGGGCCCCCACGAGCAGTACTTC. This sequence joins TRBV4-1 and TRBJ2-7; 9 bases line up with TRBD1. Germline CDR1 reads MGHRA; CDR2 reads YSYEKL. Trimming at V came to 4 bases and at J to 5 bases, leaving 6 bases not matched to a gene. The CDR3 totals 14 residues.

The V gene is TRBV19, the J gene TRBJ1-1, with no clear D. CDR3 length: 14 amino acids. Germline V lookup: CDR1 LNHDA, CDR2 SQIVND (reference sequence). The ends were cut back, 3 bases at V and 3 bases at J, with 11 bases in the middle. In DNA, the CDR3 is TGTGCCAGTAGTATGGAGGTCGGCGACACTGAAGCTTTCTTT. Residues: CASSMEVGDTEAFF.

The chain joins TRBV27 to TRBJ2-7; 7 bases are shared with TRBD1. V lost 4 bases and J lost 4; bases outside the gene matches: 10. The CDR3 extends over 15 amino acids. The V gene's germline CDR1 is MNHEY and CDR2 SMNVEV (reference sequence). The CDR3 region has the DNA TGTGCCAGCAGTTGGGAACAGGGGCAACCGTACGAGCAGTACTTC. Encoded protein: CASSWEQGQPYEQYF.

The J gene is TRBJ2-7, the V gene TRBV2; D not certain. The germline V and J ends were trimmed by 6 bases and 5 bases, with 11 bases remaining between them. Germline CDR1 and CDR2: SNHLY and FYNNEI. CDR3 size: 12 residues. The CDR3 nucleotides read TGTGCCAGCAGCCCTACCTACAACGAGCAGTACTTC. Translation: CASSPTYNEQYF.

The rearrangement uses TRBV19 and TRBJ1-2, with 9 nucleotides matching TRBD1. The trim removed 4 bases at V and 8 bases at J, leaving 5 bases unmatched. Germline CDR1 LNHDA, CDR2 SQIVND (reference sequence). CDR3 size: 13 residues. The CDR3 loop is CASSKDRGGGYTF. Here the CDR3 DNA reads TGTGCCAGTAGTAAGGACAGGGGTGGCGGCTACACCTTC. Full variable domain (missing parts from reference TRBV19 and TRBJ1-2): DGGITQSPKYLFRKEGQNVTLSCEQNLNHDAMYWYRQDPGQGLRLIYYSQIVNDFQKGDIAEGYSVSREKKESFPLTVTSAQKNPTAFYLCASSKDRGGGYTFGSGTRLTVV.

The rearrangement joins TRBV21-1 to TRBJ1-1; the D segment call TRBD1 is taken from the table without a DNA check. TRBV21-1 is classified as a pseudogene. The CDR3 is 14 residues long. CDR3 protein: CASRIQGLNTEAFF. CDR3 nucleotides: TGTGCCAGCAGGATCCAGGGGCTGAACACTGAAGCTTTCTTT.

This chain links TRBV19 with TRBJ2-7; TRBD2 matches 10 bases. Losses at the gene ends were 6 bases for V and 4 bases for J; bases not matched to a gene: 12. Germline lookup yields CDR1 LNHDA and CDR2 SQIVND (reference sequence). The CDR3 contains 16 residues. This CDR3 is CASSRKPGLATYEQYF. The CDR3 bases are TGTGCCAGTAGCCGTAAACCGGGACTAGCGACGTACGAGCAGTACTTC. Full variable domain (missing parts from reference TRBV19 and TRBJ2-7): DGGITQSPKYLFRKEGQNVTLSCEQNLNHDAMYWYRQDPGQGLRLIYYSQIVNDFQKGDIAEGYSVSREKKESFPLTVTSAQKNPTAFYLCASSRKPGLATYEQYFGPGTRLTVT.

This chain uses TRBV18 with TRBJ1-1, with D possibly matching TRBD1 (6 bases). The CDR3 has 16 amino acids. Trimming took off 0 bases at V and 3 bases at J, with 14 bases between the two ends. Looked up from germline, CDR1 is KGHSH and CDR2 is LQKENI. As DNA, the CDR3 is TGTGCCAGCTCACCACCGGATAGGGGGAGGGACACTGAAGCTTTCTTT. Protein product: CASSPPDRGRDTEAFF.

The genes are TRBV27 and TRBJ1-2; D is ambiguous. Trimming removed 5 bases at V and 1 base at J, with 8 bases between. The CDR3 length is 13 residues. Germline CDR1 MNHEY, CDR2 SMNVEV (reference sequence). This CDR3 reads CASSPRLNYGYTF. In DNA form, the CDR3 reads TGTGCCAGCAGTCCTCGGCTTAACTATGGCTACACCTTC.

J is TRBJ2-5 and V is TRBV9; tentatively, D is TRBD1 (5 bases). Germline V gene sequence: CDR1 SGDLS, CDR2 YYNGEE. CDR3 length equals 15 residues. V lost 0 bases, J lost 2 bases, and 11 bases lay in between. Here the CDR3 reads CASSVEGAVQETQYF. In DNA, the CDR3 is TGTGCCAGCAGCGTAGAAGGGGCAGTTCAAGAGACCCAGTACTTC.

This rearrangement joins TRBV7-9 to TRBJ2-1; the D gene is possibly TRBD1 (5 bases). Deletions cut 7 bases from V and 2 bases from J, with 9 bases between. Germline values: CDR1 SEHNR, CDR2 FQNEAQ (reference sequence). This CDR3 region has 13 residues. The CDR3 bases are TGTGCCAGCACGGTAGGGGCCTACAATGAGCAGTTCTTC. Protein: CASTVGAYNEQFF.

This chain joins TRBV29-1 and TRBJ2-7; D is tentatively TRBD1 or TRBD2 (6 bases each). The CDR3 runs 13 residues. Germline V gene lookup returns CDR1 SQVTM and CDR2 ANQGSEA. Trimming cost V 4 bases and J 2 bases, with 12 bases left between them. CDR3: CSVGGASPYEQYF. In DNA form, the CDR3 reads TGCAGCGTTGGGGGGGCCTCTCCCTACGAGCAGTACTTC.

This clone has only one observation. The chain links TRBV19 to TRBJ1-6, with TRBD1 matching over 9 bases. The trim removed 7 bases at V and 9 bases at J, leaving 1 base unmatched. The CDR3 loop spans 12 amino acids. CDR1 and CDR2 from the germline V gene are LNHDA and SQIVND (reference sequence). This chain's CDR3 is CASTTGGSPLHF. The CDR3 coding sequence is TGTGCCAGTACGACAGGGGGTTCACCCCTCCACTTT.

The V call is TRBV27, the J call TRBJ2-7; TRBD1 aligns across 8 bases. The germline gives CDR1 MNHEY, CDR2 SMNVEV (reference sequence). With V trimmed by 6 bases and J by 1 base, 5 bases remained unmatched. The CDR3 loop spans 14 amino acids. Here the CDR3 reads CASRAGTGSYEQYF. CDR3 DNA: TGTGCCAGCAGGGCCGGGACAGGATCCTACGAGCAGTACTTC.

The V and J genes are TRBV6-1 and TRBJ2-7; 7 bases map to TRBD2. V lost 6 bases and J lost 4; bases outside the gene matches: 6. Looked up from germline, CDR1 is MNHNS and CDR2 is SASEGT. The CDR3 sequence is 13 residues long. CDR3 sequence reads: CASSDAGVYEQYF. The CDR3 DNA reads TGTGCCAGCAGCGATGCGGGAGTGTACGAGCAGTACTTC.

The CDR3 protein is CASSQLPGLAGGPDGELFF. CDR3 DNA: TGCGCCAGCAGCCAGCTCCCGGGACTAGCGGGGGGGCCGGACGGGGAGCTGTTTTTT. This sequence joins TRBV4-1 and TRBJ2-2, with 16 nucleotides matching TRBD2. From germline, CDR1 is MGHRA and CDR2 YSYEKL. The trim removed 3 bases at V and 7 bases at J, leaving 11 bases unmatched. CDR3 size: 19 residues.